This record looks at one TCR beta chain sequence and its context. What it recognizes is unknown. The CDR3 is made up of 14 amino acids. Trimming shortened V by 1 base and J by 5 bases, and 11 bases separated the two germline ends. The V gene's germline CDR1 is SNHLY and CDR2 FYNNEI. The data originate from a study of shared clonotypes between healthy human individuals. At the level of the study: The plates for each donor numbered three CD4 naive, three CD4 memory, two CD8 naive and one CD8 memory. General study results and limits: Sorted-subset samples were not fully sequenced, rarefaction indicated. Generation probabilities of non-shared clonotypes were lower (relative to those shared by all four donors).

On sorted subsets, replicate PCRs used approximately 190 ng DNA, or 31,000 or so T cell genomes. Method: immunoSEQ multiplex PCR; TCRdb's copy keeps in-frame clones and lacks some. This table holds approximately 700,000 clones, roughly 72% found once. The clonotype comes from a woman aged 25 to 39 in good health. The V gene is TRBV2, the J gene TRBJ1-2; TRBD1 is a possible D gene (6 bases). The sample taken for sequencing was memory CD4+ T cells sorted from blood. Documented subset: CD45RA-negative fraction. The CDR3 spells CASSEEGHEYGYTF. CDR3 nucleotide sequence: TGTGCCAGCAGTGAAGAGGGACACGAATATGGCTACACCTTC.